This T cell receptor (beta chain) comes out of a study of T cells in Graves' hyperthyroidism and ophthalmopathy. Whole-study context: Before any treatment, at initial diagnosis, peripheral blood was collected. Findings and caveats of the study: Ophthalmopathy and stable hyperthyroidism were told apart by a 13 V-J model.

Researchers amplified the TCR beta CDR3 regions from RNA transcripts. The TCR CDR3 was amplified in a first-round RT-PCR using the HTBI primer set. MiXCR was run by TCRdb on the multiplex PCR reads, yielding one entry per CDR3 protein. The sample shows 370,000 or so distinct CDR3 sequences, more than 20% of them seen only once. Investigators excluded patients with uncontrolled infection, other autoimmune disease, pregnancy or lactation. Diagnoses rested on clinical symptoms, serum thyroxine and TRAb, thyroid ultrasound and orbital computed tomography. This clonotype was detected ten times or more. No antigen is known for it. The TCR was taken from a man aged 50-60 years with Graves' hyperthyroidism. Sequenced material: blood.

CDR3 loop: CASSSGTGGEQYF. Written as DNA, the CDR3 is TGTGCCAGCAGCTCCGGGACAGGAGGGGAGCAGTACTTC. This chain connects TRBV7-9 to TRBJ2-7, with TRBD1 matching 8 bases. The CDR3 contains 13 residues. V shed 4 bases, J shed 7 bases, and the junction held 6 bases outside the gene matches. The germline V gene has CDR1 SEHNR and CDR2 FQNEAQ (reference sequence).